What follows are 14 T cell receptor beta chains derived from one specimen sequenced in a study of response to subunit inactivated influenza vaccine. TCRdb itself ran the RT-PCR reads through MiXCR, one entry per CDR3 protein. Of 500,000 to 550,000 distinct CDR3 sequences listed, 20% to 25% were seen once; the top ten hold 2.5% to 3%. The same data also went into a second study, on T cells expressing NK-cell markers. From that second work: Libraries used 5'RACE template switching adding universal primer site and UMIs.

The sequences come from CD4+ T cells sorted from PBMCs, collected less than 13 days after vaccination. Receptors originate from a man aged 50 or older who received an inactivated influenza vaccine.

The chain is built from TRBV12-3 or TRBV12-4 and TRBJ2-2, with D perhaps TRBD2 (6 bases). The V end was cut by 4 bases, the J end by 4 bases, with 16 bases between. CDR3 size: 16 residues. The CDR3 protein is CASSSLARDGTGELFF. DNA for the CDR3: TGTGCCAGCAGTTCCCTAGCGCGCGATGGCACCGGGGAGCTGTTTTTT.

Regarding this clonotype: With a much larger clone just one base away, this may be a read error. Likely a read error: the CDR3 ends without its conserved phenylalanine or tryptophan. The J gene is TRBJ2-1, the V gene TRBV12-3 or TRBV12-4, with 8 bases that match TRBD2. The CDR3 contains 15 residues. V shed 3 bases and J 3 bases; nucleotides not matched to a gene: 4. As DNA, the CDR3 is TGTGCCAGCAGTTTCACTAGCGGACTCTACAATGAGCAGTTCCTC. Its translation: CASSFTSGLYNEQFL.

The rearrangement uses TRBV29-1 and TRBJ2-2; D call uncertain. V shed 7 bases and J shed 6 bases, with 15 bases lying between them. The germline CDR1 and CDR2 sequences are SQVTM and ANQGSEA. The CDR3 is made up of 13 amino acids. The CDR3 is CSGRARTAGELFF. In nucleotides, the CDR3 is TGCAGCGGAAGAGCCAGGACGGCCGGGGAGCTGTTTTTT.

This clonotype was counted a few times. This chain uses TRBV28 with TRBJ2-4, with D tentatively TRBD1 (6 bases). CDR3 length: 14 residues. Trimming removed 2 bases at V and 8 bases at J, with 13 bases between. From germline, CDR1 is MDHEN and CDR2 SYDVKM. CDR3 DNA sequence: TGTGCCAGCAGTTTAAAGGGGGTAGTGGACATTCAGTACTTC. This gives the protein CASSLKGVVDIQYF. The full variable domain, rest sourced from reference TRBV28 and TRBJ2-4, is DVKVTQSSRYLVKRTGEKVFLECVQDMDHENMFWYRQDPGLGLRLIYFSYDVKMKEKGDIPEGYSVSREKKERFSLILESASTNQTSMYLCASSLKGVVDIQYFGAGTRLSVL.

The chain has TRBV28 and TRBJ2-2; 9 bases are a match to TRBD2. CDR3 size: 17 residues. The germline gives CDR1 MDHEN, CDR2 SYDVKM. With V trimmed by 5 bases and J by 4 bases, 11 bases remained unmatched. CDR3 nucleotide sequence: TGTGCCAGCAGTCCCTCGGGACTAGCTGGGATCACCGGGGAGCTGTTTTTT. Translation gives CASSPSGLAGITGELFF.

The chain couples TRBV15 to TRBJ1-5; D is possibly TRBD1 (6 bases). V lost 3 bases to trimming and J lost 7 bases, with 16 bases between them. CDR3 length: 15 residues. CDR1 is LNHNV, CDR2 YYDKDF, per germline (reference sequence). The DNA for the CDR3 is TGTGCCACCAGCAGGGCTGTTGGGACACCCCAGCCCCAGCATTTT. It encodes CATSRAVGTPQPQHF.

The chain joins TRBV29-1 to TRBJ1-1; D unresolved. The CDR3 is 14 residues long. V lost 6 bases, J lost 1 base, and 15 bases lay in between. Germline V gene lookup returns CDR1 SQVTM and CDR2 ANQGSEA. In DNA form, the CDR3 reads TGCAGCGTCTCGATCAGAACTCAGAACACTGAAGCTTTCTTT. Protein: CSVSIRTQNTEAFF.

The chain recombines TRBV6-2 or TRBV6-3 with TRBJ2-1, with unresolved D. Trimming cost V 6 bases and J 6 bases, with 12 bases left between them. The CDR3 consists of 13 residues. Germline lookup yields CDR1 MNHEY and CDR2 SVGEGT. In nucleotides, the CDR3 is TGTGCCAGCAGCGCCGTTCCTGCCAATGAGCAGTTCTTC. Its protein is CASSAVPANEQFF.

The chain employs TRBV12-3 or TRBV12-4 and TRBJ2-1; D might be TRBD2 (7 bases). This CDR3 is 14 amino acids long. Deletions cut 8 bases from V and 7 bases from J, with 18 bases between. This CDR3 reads CASSMGGAGNEQFF. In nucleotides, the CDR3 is TGTGCCAGCTCAATGGGGGGGGCCGGAAATGAGCAGTTCTTC.

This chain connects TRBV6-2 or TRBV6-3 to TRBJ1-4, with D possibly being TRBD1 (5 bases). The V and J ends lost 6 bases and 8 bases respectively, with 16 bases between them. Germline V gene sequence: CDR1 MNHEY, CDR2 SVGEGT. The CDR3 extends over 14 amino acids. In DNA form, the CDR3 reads TGTGCCAGCAGCCAGGAGGGGCGAGGAGAAAAACTGTTTTTT. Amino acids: CASSQEGRGEKLFF.

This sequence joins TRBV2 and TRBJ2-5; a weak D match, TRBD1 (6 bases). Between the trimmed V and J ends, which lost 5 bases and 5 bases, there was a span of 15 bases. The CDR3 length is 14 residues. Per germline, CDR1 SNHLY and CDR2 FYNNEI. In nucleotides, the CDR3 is TGTGCCAGCAGTCGGACAGCGACTTGGGAGACCCAGTACTTC. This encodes CASSRTATWETQYF.

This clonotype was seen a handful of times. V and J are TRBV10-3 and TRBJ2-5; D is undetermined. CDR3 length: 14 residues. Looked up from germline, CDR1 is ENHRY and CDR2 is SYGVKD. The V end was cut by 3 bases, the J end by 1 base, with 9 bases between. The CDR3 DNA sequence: TGTGCCATCAGTGATGTCAGCTTCCAAGAGACCCAGTACTTC. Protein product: CAISDVSFQETQYF.

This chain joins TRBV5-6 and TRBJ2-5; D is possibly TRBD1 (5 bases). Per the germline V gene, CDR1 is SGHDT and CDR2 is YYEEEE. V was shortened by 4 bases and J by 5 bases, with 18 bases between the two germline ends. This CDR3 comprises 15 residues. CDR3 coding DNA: TGTGCCAGCAGCACCGTCCTAAGGACATATGAGACCCAGTACTTC. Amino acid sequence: CASSTVLRTYETQYF.

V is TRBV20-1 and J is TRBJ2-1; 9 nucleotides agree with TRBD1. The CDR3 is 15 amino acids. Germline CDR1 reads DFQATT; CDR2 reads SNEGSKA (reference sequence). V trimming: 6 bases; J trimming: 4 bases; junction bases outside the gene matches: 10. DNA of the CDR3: TGCAGTGCGGCCCAAGGACAGGGGATTTACAATGAGCAGTTCTTC. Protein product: CSAAQGQGIYNEQFF.